Presented here are 5 T cell receptor beta chains from one specimen sequenced in a study of blood T cell repertoires in COVID-19. Repertoires were generated with immunoSEQ multiplex PCR, while TCRdb's copy carries only in-frame clones and drops some. The data show 300,000 to 350,000 clones, more than 70% seen once. Sequencing used peripheral blood. Source of these receptors: a woman aged 70-85 years with COVID-19, enrolled during active disease.

This rearrangement joins TRBV6-5 to TRBJ2-1; 7 positions match TRBD1. Trimming at V came to 4 bases and at J to 5 bases, leaving 5 bases not matched to a gene. The CDR3 runs 14 residues. Looked up from germline, CDR1 is MNHEY and CDR2 is SVGAGI. The CDR3 protein is CASSSRGPHNEQFF. In nucleotides, the CDR3 is TGTGCCAGCAGTTCGAGGGGGCCCCACAATGAGCAGTTCTTC.

The CDR3 loop reads CASSFRTGDGYTF. The DNA of the CDR3 is TGTGCCAGCAGTTTCAGGACAGGGGATGGCTACACCTTC. The gene calls are TRBV28 and TRBJ1-2; 9 bases are a match to TRBD1. Germline lookup yields CDR1 MDHEN and CDR2 SYDVKM. The ends lost 3 bases at V and 6 bases at J; junction bases unmatched: 2. This CDR3 comprises 13 residues.

The chain combines TRBV9 with TRBJ1-2; 7 positions match TRBD1. J was trimmed by 7 bases and V by 3 bases; bases with no gene match: 6. CDR1 and CDR2 from the germline V gene are SGDLS and YYNGEE. This CDR3 comprises 13 residues. CDR3 sequence: CASSGQGVSGYTF. CDR3 in DNA: TGTGCCAGCAGCGGGCAGGGGGTTAGTGGCTACACCTTC.

The genes are TRBV2 and TRBJ1-3, with D perhaps matching TRBD1 (6 bases). Germline lookup yields CDR1 SNHLY and CDR2 FYNNEI. This CDR3 has 14 residues. Trimming stripped 6 bases from V and 3 bases from J, with 12 bases between. CDR3 nucleotides: TGTGCCAGCAGGGGGGACATGAGTGGAAACACCATATATTTT. The encoded protein is CASRGDMSGNTIYF.

The V and J genes are TRBV2 and TRBJ1-2; TRBD1 is a possible D gene (6 bases). The V end lost 6 bases, the J end lost 1 base, and 12 bases lay between the germline ends. Germline assignment: CDR1 SNHLY and CDR2 FYNNEI. The CDR3 is made up of 14 amino acids. This chain's CDR3 is CASRRQAFNYGYTF. The CDR3 DNA is TGTGCCAGCAGGAGACAGGCCTTTAACTATGGCTACACCTTC.